This T cell receptor (beta chain) stems from a study of multiple sclerosis patients with progressive multifocal leukoencephalopathy (dated by TCRdb to the late 2010s). Describing the broader study: Peripheral T and B cells were examined in MS patients who developed PML (4 under natalizumab, 1 after alemtuzumab) and in treated patients who did not develop PML. The study aimed to detect JC virus-specific or public T-cell expansions arising at the time of PML onset. A couple of patients on natalizumab who later developed PML were tracked over time from before therapy, through 6 and 12 months, up to PML onset. Overall study outcomes, separate from this receptor: When PML developed, no shared TRBV or TRBJ gene usage and no preferred TRBV-TRBJ pairings were found. Lower normalized Shannon entropy suggested less diverse TRB repertoires in most PML patients, whereas the natalizumab-treated controls showed values near 1. TRB clones with frequency above 0.5% were observed only in PML patients, but the clones expanded at PML onset were found to be already present before and during natalizumab therapy. Only peripheral blood was analyzed, although cerebrospinal fluid or brain lymphocytes might be more informative for natalizumab-associated PML. Given the small, descriptive cohort, it remained unclear whether the study findings reflect JC virus infection or general immunocompromise.

The time point label, read with the paper, signifies: approximately 11 months of natalizumab therapy. The sample's treatment or condition label, decoded: on natalizumab therapy at sampling. The controls were about 5 MS patients treated with natalizumab who did not develop PML and who were sampled longitudinally. Interferon beta had previously been received by all listed patients, and all PML patients were female. At 6 and 12 months of natalizumab therapy, T1 and T2 blood samples were collected, respectively. Ficoll-Hypaque density gradient centrifugation was used to isolate peripheral blood mononuclear cells. Of note for this clone: There is no known antigen for this receptor. Base qualities are not at hand, and no much larger clone is one base apart.

TRB CDR3 regions were amplified from genomic DNA with the immunoSEQ two-step multiplex PCR at survey-level depth. Synthetic inline TR CDR3 controls covering all V-J pairings were spiked into each PCR to estimate template counts and remove amplification bias. Reads went through processing to reduce amplification and sequencing bias, and quantification was done against synthetic TR CDR3 analogs. In the paper's pipeline: Raw data were processed in ImmunoSEQ Analyzer, with out-of-frame sequences and CDR3s containing stop codons removed, and gene names were assigned according to IMGT nomenclature. Normalized Shannon entropy, defined as 1 minus Pielou's evenness, served as the summary measure of repertoire diversity. TRB sequences were considered identical only when V gene, J gene and CDR3 were shared. Public PML clonotypes were CDR3s shared by two or more PML-onset samples but absent earlier, in controls, and in public databases. Positional CDR3 amino acid composition was analyzed in Skylign with the observed count method. The table comes from immuneACCESS by way of TCRdb, which keeps in-frame sequences with V and J called. Part of the clones is missing from these tables; in studies checked, under half for an unresolved V gene and the rest for unknown reasons. From that table come the V and J calls and clone size; the DNA was used to work out D and trimming. Present in this sample are 26,000 or so clones, 91% of which were seen just once. 2% to 2.5% of the sample is held by the ten biggest clonotypes.

From a lookup of the germline V gene (reference sequence), CDR1 and CDR2 are MNHEY and SMNVEV. At the junction V is shortened by 2 bases and J by 4 bases, with 12 bases in between. The CDR3 contains 15 residues, cysteine and phenylalanine counted. CDR3 DNA only is kept here, 45 bases in frame from base 1. The receptor's source is a man younger than 45 with multiple sclerosis. Specimen: PBMCs, collected from a patient treated with natalizumab. The chain joins TRBV27 to TRBJ1-5; TRBD1 is perhaps the D gene, given 6 matching bases. The encoded CDR3 is CASSLQQGGNQPQHF. The nucleotide sequence is given as TGTGCCAGCAGTTTACAACAGGGCGGGAATCAGCCCCAGCATTTT.